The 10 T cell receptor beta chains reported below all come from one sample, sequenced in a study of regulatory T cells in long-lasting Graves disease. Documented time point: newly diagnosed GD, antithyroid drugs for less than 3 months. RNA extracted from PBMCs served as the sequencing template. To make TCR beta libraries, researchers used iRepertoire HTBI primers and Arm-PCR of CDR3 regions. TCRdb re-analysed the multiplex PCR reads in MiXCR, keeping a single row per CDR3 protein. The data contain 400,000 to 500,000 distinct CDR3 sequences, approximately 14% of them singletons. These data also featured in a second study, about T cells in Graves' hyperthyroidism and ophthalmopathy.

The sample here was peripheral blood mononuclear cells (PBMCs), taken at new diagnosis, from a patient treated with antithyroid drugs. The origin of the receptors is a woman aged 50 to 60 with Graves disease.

CDR3 in amino acids: CASSDSQVGAQYF. The CDR3 DNA follows: TGTGCCAGCAGTGACTCCCAGGTCGGGGCACAGTACTTC. V gene TRBV6-1 combines with J gene TRBJ2-7; D may correspond to TRBD1 or TRBD2 (5 bases each). V lost 3 bases and J lost 10, with 16 bases in between. Looked up from germline, CDR1 is MNHNS and CDR2 is SASEGT. The CDR3 loop spans 13 amino acids.

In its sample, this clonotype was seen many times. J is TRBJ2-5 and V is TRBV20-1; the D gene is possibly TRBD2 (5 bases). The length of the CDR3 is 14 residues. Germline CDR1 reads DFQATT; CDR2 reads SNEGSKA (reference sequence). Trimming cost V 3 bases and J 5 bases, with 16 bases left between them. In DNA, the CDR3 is TGCAGTGCTAGTATGGACCTAGCCTTCGAGACCCAGTACTTC. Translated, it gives CSASMDLAFETQYF.

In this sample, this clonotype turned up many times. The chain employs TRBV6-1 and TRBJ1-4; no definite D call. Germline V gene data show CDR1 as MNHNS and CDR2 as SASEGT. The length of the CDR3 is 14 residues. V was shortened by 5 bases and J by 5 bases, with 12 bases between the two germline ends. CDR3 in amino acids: CASSPRMNNEKLFF. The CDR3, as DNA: TGTGCCAGCAGTCCCAGAATGAACAATGAAAAACTGTTTTTT.

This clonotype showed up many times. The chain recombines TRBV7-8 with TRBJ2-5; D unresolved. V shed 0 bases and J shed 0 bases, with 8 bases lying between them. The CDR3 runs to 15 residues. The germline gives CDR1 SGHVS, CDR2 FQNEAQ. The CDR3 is CASSLAWTDQETQYF. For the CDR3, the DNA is TGTGCCAGCAGCTTAGCGTGGACCGACCAAGAGACCCAGTACTTC.

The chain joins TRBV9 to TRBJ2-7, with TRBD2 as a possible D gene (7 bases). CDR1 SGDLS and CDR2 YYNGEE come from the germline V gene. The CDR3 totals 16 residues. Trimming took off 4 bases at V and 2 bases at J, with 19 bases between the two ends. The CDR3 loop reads CASSLGSSGTTYEQYF. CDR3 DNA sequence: TGTGCCAGCAGCCTAGGGTCCAGCGGGACAACCTACGAGCAGTACTTC.

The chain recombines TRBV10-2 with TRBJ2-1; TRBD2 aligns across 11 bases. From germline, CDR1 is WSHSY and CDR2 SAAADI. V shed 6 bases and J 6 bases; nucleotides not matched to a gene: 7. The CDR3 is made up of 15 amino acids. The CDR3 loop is CASRTIAGGGNEQFF. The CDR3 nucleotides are TGCGCCAGCAGGACAATAGCGGGAGGGGGCAATGAGCAGTTCTTC.

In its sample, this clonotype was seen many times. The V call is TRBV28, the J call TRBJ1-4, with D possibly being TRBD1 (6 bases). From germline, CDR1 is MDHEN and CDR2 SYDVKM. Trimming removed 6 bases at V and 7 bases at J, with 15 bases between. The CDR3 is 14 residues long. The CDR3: CASSSDRQTEKLFF. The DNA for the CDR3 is TGTGCCAGCAGCTCGGACAGACAGACTGAAAAACTGTTTTTT.

The CDR3: CASSMGGSAGEQYF. In DNA form, the CDR3 reads TGTGCCAGTAGTATGGGCGGGAGTGCAGGCGAGCAGTACTTC. The rearrangement joins TRBV19 to TRBJ2-7; TRBD2 matches 7 bases. Germline loops: CDR1 LNHDA, CDR2 SQIVND (reference sequence). The length of the CDR3 is 14 residues. Germline trimming cut 3 bases from V and 6 bases from J; bases unmatched to any gene: 8.

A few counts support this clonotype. The CDR3 nucleotides are TGCAGTGCTAGAGATTCGGGCGCGAGGTCCTACGAGCAGTACTTC. Translating gives CSARDSGARSYEQYF. The gene calls are TRBV20-1 and TRBJ2-7, with D hard to call. Deletions cut 0 bases from V and 1 base from J, with 13 bases between. Germline assignment: CDR1 DFQATT and CDR2 SNEGSKA (reference sequence). This CDR3 spans 15 amino acids.

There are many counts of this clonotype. The CDR3 coding sequence is TGTGCCAGCAGCCCCCAAGGACTAGCGGGAGTGCTCAAGGAGAATGAGCAGTTCTTC. Translated, it gives CASSPQGLAGVLKENEQFF. The rearrangement links TRBV9 to TRBJ2-1, with 13 bases identical to TRBD2. The CDR3 consists of 19 residues. Germline V gene sequence: CDR1 SGDLS, CDR2 YYNGEE. Trimming removed 4 bases from V and 7 bases from J; junction bases left unmatched: 17. The whole variable domain, filled in from reference TRBV9 and TRBJ2-1, reads DSGVTQTPKHLITATGQRVTLRCSPRSGDLSVYWYQQSLDQGLQFLIQYYNGEERAKGNILERFSAQQFPDLHSELNLSSLELGDSALYFCASSPQGLAGVLKENEQFFGPGTRLTVL.